Listed below are T cell receptor beta chains from one sample, sequenced in a study of blood T cell repertoires in COVID-19. TCRdb keeps only in-frame clones here, not all; method: immunoSEQ multiplex PCR. The profile shows about 98,000 clones, roughly 80% of them singletons. The sample comprised peripheral blood. These receptor sequences come from an elderly woman with acute or convalescent COVID-19. Both conserved end residues are part of each CDR3. The D gene is left open where the match is weak. Where a row states a size, it is once, few, many or the class of an expanded clone; other rows omit it.

>TRBV7-9|TRBJ1-2|NA|NA
CASSSGGNYGYTF
TGTGCCAGCAGCTCCGGGGGAAACTATGGCTACACCTTC
>TRBV11-2|TRBJ2-2|NA|NA
CASSLGWGGRGNTGELFF
TGTGCCAGCAGCTTAGGGTGGGGCGGCAGGGGAAACACCGGGGAGCTGTTTTTT
>TRBV28|TRBJ1-5|TRBD1|NA
CASSSDNRGRYSNQPQHF
TGTGCCAGCAGTTCGGATAACAGGGGCCGATATAGCAATCAGCCCCAGCATTTT
>TRBV4-1|TRBJ1-2|TRBD1|NA
CASSQEEQGRNYGYTF
TGCGCCAGCAGCCAAGAGGAACAGGGGAGAAACTATGGCTACACCTTC
>TRBV28|TRBJ1-5|NA|few
CASCLSAGANQPQHF
TGTGCCAGCTGCTTGTCGGCAGGTGCCAATCAGCCCCAGCATTTT
>TRBV5-1|TRBJ1-1|TRBD1|NA
CASSTDRGRTEAFF
TGCGCCAGCAGCACGGACAGGGGTAGGACTGAAGCTTTCTTT
>TRBV27|TRBJ1-2|NA|NA
CASSFLRDYQSGYTF
TGTGCCAGCAGTTTCCTCCGGGACTACCAGAGTGGCTACACCTTC
>TRBV2|TRBJ2-7|TRBD1|NA
CASSEQQGNRHF
TGTGCCAGCAGTGAACAACAGGGGAATCGCCACTTC
>TRBV5-1|TRBJ1-1|NA|NA
CASSLQGAPEAFF
TGCGCCAGCAGCTTACAGGGTGCCCCTGAAGCTTTCTTT
>TRBV3-1/TRBV3-2|TRBJ2-3|NA|NA
CASSLHSDTQYF
TGTGCCAGCAGCCTTCATTCAGATACGCAGTATTTT
>TRBV20-1|TRBJ2-1|TRBD2|NA
CSASTSGGNLYNEQFF
TGCAGTGCTAGTACTAGCGGGGGAAACCTCTACAATGAGCAGTTCTTC
>TRBV12-5|TRBJ2-3|TRBD2|NA
CASGFGTSGSDTQYF
TGTGCTAGTGGTTTCGGGACTAGTGGATCAGATACGCAGTATTTT
>TRBV28|TRBJ1-2|NA|few
CASSKQLYGYTF
TGTGCCAGCAGCAAACAGTTATATGGCTACACCTTC
>TRBV5-4|TRBJ2-7|TRBD1|NA
CASSLRKGQGAGEQYF
TGTGCCAGCAGCTTGAGGAAAGGACAGGGGGCGGGAGAGCAGTACTTC
>TRBV3-1/TRBV3-2|TRBJ2-5|TRBD2|NA
CASSQSRMAGVETQYF
TGTGCCAGCAGCCAATCCAGGATGGCGGGAGTTGAGACCCAGTACTTC
>TRBV9|TRBJ2-3|TRBD1|NA
CASSPRPRLGTGVRTDTQYF
TGTGCCAGCAGCCCACGACCCAGATTGGGGACAGGGGTCCGCACAGATACGCAGTATTTT
>TRBV18|TRBJ1-4|TRBD1|NA
CASSPYRGPDEKLFF
TGTGCCAGCTCACCCTACAGGGGGCCCGATGAAAAACTGTTTTTT
>TRBV28|TRBJ1-1|NA|NA
CATRDTGNTEAFF
TGTGCCACCCGGGACACGGGGAACACTGAAGCTTTCTTT
>TRBV6-5|TRBJ2-5|NA|NA
CASRKERSQETQYF
TGTGCCAGCAGGAAAGAGCGGTCTCAAGAGACCCAGTACTTC
>TRBV6-4|TRBJ2-1|TRBD2|once
CASSVGLAGVNEQFF
TGTGCCAGCAGTGTCGGACTAGCGGGGGTGAATGAGCAGTTCTTC
>TRBV28|TRBJ1-2|NA|NA
CASTTSHRGYGYTF
TGTGCCAGCACTACCTCTCACCGGGGCTATGGCTACACCTTC
>TRBV28|TRBJ1-2|NA|once
CASKNAGSPPGYTF
TGTGCCAGCAAAAATGCCGGGAGCCCCCCTGGCTACACCTTC
>TRBV2|TRBJ1-2|TRBD1|NA
CAGGLRGPYGYTF
TGTGCCGGGGGGTTGAGGGGGCCCTATGGCTACACCTTC
>TRBV5-1|TRBJ1-6|NA|NA
CASSLESSYNSPLHF
TGCGCCAGCAGCTTGGAGAGCTCCTATAATTCACCCCTCCACTTT
>TRBV7-2|TRBJ1-2|NA|few
CASSPSNIGYTF
TGTGCCAGCAGCCCTTCCAACATTGGCTACACCTTC
>TRBV27|TRBJ1-1|NA|NA
CASLNRVRAEAFF
TGTGCCAGCCTGAACAGGGTTAGGGCTGAAGCTTTCTTT
>TRBV6-5|TRBJ1-2|NA|NA
CASSYSIAGVDGYTF
TGTGCCAGCAGTTACTCGATTGCAGGGGTAGATGGCTACACCTTC